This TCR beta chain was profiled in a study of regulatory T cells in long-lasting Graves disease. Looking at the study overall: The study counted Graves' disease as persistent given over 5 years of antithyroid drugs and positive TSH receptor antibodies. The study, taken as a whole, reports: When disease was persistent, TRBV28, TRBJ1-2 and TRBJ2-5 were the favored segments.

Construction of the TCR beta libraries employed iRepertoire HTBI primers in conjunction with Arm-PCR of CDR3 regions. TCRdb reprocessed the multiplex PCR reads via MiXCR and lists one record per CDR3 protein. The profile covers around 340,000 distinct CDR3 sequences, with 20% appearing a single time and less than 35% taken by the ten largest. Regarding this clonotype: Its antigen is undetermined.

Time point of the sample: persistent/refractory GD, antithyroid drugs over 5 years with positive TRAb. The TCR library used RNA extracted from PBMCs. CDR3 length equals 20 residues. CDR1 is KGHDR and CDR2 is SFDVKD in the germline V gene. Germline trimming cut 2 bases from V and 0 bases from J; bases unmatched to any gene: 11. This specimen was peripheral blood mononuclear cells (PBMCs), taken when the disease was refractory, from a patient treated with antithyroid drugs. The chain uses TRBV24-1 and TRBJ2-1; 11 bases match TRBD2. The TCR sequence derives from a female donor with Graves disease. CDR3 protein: CATSDSRLAGSSRSYNEQFF. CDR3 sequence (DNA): TGTGCCACCAGTGATTCCCGACTAGCGGGATCTAGCCGCTCCTACAATGAGCAGTTCTTC.